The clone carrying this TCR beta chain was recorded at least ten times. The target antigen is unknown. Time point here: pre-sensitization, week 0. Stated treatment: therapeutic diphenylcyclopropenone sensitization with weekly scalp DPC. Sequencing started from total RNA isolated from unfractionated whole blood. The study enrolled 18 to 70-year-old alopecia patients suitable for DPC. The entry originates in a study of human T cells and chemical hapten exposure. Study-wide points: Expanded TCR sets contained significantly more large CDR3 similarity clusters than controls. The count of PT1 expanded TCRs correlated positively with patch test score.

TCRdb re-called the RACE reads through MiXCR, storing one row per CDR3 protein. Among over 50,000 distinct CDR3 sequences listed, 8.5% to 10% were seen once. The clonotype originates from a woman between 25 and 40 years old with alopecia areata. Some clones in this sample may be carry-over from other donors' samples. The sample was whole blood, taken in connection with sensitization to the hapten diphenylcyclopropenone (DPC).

The CDR3 here is CASSSIGGTEAFF. CDR3 in DNA: TGTGCCAGCAGCTCCATAGGCGGCACTGAAGCTTTCTTT. The rearrangement uses TRBV7-2 and TRBJ1-1; no clear D. The CDR3 contains 13 residues. V was trimmed by 4 bases and J by 4 bases, leaving 10 bases between them. Germline V gene sequence: CDR1 SGHTA, CDR2 FQGNSA.